This T cell receptor beta chain was sequenced in a study of a mutant IDH1 vaccine in newly diagnosed glioma. General observations from the study: Induction of immune responses by the vaccine occurred in roughly 93% of patients.

The V and J ends lost 1 base and 3 bases respectively, with 15 bases between them. The CDR3 runs to 17 residues. Looked up from germline, CDR1 is SGHTA and CDR2 is FQGNSA. The table lists this clone with a count of one. The target antigen is unknown. The time point was: week 35, safety follow-up. It was 300 ug of mutant IDH1 20-mer peptide that made up each vaccine dose, given with topical imiquimod. In weeks 1, 3, 5, 7, 11, 15, 19 and 23, patients were immunized, eight times in all. Sequencing used immunoSEQ multiplex PCR; TCRdb keeps in-frame clones, though not all of them. The sample has about 32,000 clones; 80% to 85% are singletons.

The chain is built from TRBV7-2 and TRBJ1-4; D not certain. The clonotype comes from a woman younger than 35 with glioma. Sequenced here: PBMCs, sampled from a glioma patient whose treatment included an IDH1 peptide vaccine. CDR3 in DNA: TGTGCCAGCAGCTTAGAACGTACACTCGCCGCTAATGAAAAACTGTTTTTT. Its translation: CASSLERTLAANEKLFF.